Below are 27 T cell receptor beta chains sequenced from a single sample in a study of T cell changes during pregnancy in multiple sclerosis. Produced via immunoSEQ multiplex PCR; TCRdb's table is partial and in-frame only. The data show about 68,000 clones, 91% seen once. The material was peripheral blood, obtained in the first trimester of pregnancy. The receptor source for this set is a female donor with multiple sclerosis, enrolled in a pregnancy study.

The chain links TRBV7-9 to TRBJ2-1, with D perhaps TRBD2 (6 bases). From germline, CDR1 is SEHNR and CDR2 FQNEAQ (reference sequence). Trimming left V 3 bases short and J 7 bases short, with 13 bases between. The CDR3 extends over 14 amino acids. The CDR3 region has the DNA TGTGCCAGCAGCTTGGAGGGCTCCCGAAATGAGCAGTTCTTC. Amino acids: CASSLEGSRNEQFF.

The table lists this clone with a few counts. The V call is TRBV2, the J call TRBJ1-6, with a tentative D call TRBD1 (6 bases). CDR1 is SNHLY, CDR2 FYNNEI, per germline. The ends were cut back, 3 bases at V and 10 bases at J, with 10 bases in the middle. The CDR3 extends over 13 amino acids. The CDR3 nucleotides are TGTGCCAGCAGTGACCGACAGGAGTCACCCCTCCACTTT. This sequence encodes CASSDRQESPLHF.

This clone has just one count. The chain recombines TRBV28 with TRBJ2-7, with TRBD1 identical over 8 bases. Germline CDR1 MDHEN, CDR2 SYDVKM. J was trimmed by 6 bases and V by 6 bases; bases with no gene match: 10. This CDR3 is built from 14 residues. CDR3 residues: CASSLRTGLGEQYF. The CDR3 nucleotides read TGTGCCAGCAGCCTGAGGACAGGGCTTGGCGAGCAGTACTTC. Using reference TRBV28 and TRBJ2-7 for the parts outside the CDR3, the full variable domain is DVKVTQSSRYLVKRTGEKVFLECVQDMDHENMFWYRQDPGLGLRLIYFSYDVKMKEKGDIPEGYSVSREKKERFSLILESASTNQTSMYLCASSLRTGLGEQYFGPGTRLTVT.

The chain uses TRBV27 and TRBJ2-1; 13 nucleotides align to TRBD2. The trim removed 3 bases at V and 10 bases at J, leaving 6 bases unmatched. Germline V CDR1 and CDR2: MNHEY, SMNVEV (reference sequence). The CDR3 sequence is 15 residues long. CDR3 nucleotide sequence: TGTGCCAGCAGTTTGGGACTAGCGGGACTGCAGGAGCAGTTCTTC. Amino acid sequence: CASSLGLAGLQEQFF.

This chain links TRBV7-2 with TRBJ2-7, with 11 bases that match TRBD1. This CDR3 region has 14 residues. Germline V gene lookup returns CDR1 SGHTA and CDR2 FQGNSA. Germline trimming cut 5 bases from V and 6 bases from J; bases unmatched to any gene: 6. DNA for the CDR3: TGTGCCAGCAGCAAGGACAGGGGGCCAAGCGAGCAGTACTTC. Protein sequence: CASSKDRGPSEQYF. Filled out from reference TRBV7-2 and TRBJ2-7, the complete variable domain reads GAGVSQSPSNKVTEKGKDVELRCDPISGHTALYWYRQSLGQGLEFLIYFQGNSAPDKSGLPSDRFSAERTGGSVSTLTIQRTQQEDSAVYLCASSKDRGPSEQYFGPGTRLTVT.

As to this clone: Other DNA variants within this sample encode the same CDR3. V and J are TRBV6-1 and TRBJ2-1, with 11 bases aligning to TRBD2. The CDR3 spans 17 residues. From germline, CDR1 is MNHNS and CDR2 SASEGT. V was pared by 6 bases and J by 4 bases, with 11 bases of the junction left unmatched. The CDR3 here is CASSESSGGALYNEQFF. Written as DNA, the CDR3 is TGTGCCAGCAGCGAAAGTAGCGGGGGGGCCTTGTACAATGAGCAGTTCTTC.

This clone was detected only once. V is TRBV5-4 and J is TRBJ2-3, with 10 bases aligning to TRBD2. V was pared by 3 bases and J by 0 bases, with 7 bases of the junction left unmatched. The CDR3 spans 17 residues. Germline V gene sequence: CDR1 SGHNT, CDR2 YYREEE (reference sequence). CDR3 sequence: CASSSRPAGGSTDTQYF. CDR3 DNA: TGTGCCAGCAGCTCCCGGCCAGCGGGAGGGAGCACAGATACGCAGTATTTT.

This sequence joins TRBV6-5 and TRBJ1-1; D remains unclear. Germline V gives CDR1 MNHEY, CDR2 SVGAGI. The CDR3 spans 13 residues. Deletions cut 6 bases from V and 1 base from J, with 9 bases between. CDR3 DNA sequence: TGTGCCAGCAGCCAGGTGAGGAACACTGAAGCTTTCTTT. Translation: CASSQVRNTEAFF.

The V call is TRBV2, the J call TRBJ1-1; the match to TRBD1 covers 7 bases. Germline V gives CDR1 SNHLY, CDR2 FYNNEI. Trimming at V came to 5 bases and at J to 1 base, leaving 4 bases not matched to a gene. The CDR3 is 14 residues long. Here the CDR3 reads CASSYDRANTEAFF. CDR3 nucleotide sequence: TGTGCCAGCAGTTATGACAGGGCGAACACTGAAGCTTTCTTT.

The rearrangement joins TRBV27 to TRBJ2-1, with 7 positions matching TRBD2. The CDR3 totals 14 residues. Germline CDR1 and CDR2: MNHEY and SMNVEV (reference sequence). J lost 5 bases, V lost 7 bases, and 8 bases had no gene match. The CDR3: CASTGGSGDNEQFF. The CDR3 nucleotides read TGTGCCAGCACCGGCGGGAGCGGTGACAATGAGCAGTTCTTC.

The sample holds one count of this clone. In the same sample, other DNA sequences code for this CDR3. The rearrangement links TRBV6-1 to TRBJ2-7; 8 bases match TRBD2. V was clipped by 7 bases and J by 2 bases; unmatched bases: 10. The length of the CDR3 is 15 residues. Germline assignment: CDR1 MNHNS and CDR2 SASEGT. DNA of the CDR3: TGTGCCAGCACCGCCCTAGCGGGTCTCACCTACGAGCAGTACTTC. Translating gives CASTALAGLTYEQYF.

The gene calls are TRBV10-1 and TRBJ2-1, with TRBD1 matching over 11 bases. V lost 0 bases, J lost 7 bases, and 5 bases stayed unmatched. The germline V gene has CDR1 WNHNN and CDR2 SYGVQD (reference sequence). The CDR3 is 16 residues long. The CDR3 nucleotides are TGCGCCAGCAGTGAGTCGGCGGGACAGGGGGGGAATGAGCAGTTCTTC. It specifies CASSESAGQGGNEQFF.

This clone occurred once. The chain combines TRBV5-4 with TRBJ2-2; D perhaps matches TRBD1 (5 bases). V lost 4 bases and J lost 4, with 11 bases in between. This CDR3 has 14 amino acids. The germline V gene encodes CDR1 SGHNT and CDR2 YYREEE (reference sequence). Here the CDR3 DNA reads TGTGCCAGCAGCCCCAGGGTTGCCACCGGGGAGCTGTTTTTT. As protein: CASSPRVATGELFF. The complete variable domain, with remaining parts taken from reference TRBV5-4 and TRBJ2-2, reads ETGVTQSPTHLIKTRGQQVTLRCSSQSGHNTVSWYQQALGQGPQFIFQYYREEENGRGNFPPRFSGLQFPNYSSELNVNALELDDSALYLCASSPRVATGELFFGEGSRLTVL.

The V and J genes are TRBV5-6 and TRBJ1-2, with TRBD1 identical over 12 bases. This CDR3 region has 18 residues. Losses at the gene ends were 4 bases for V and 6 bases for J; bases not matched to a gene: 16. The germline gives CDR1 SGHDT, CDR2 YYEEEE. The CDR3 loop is CASSTPGTGGRGQDGYTF. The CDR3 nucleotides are TGTGCCAGCAGCACCCCCGGGACAGGGGGCAGGGGCCAGGATGGCTACACCTTC.

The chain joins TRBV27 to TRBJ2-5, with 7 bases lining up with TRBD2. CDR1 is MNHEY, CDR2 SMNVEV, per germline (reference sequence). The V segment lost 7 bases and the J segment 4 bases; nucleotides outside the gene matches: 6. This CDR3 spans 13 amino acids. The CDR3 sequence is CASTGGSPETQYF. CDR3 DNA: TGTGCCAGCACGGGCGGGAGTCCAGAGACCCAGTACTTC.

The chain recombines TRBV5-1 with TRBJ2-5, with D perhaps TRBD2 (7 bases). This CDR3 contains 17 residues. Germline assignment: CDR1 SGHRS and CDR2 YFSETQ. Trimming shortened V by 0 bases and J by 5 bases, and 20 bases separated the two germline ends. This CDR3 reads CASSLGAVGGAWETQYF. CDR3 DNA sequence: TGCGCCAGCAGCTTGGGGGCTGTAGGGGGGGCCTGGGAGACCCAGTACTTC.

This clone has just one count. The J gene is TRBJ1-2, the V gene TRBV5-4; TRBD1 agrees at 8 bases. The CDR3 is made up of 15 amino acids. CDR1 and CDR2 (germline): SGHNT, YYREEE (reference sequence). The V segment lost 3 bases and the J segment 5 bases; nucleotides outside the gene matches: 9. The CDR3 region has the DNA TGTGCCAGCAGCTCCCCAGGGGGCTTACGGTATGGCTACACCTTC. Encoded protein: CASSSPGGLRYGYTF.

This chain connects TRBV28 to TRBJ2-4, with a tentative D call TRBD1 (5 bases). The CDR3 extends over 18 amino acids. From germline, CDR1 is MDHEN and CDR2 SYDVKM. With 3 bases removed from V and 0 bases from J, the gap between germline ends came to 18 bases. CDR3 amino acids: CASSLGGHGPLAKNIQYF. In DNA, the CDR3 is TGTGCCAGCAGTTTGGGCGGACACGGCCCATTAGCCAAAAACATTCAGTACTTC.

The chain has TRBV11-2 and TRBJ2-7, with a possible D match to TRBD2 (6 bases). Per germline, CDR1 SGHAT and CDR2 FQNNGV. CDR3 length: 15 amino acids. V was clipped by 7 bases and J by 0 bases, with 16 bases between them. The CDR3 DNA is TGTGCCAGCACAAAAGAAGGAGGGGTCTCCTACGAGCAGTACTTC. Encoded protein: CASTKEGGVSYEQYF.

The CDR3 here is CAWSRGGADTQYF. Here the CDR3 DNA reads TGTGCCTGGAGCCGGGGGGGGGCGGATACGCAGTATTTT. The V call is TRBV30, the J call TRBJ2-3; 8 positions match TRBD2. Germline V gene sequence: CDR1 GTSNPN, CDR2 SVGIG (reference sequence). J gave up 6 bases and V 3 bases, and 5 bases lay outside the gene matches. This CDR3 contains 13 residues.

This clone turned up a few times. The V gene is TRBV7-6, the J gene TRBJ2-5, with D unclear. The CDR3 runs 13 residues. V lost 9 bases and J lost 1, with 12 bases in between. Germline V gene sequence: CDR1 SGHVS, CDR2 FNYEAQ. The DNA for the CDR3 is TGTGCCAGTACCATGGCTTCCCAAGAGACCCAGTACTTC. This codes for CASTMASQETQYF.

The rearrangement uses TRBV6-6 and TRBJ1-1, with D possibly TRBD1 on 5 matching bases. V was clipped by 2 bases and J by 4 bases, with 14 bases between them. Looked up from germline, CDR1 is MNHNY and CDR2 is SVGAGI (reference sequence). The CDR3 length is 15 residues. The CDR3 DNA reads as TGTGCCAGCAGTTACAGTCGGGGGTTGGTCACTGAAGCTTTCTTT. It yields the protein CASSYSRGLVTEAFF.

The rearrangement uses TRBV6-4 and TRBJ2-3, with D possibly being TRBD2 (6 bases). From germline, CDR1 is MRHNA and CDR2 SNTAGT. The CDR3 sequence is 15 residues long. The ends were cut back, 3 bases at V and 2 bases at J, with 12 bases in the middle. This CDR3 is CASSENSGDTDTQYF. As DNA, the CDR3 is TGTGCCAGCAGTGAAAATAGCGGTGACACAGATACGCAGTATTTT.

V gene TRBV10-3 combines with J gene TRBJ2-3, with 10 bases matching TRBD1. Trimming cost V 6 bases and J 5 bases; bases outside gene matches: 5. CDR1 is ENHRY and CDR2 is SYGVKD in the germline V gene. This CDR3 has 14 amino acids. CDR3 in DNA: TGTGCCATCAGGAGACAGGGGGCTGGAGATACGCAGTATTTT. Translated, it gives CAIRRQGAGDTQYF.

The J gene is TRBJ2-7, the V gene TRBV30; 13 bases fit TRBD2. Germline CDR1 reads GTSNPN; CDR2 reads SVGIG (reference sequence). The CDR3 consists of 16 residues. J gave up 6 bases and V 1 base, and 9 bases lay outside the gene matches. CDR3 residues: CAWSDREGLAGREQYF. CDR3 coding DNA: TGTGCCTGGAGTGATCGTGAGGGACTAGCGGGGCGCGAGCAGTACTTC.

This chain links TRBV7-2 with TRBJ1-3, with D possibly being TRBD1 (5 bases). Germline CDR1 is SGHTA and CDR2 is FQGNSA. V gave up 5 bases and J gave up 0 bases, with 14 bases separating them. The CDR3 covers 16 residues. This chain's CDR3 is CASSTPGVPSGNTIYF. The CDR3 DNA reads TGTGCCAGCAGCACCCCGGGGGTGCCCTCTGGAAACACCATATATTTT.

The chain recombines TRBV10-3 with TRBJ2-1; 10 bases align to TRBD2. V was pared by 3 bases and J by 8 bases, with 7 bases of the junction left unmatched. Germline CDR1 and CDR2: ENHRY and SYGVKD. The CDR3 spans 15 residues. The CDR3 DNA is TGTGCCATCAGTGACCTAGCGGGAGAGAGGTATGAGCAGTTCTTC. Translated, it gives CAISDLAGERYEQFF.